This T cell receptor beta chain stems from a study of blood T cells in healthy people across ages. V lost 10 bases to trimming and J lost 1 base; unmatched junction nucleotides: 7. The CDR3 covers 13 residues. The germline V gene has CDR1 MNHNY and CDR2 SVGAGI (reference sequence). In its sample, this clonotype was seen a few times. Using a J-beta primer mix together with a sample-barcoded 5' primer, a second PCR was run for about 6 to 11 cycles. TCRdb analysed the 5' RACE reads with MiXCR anew, one entry per CDR3 protein. This sample yields some 940,000 distinct CDR3 sequences, of which almost 30% are seen a single time; approximately 10% belongs to the top ten. This sample also appeared in a second study, on T cells of mothers and their children.

The sequence came from a woman between 40 and 50 years old in good health. The V call is TRBV6-6, the J call TRBJ2-7; 7 positions match TRBD1. Sequenced material: blood. CDR3 sequence (DNA): TGTGCCACCACAGGGGCCCTTTCCTACGAGCAGTACTTC. Protein sequence: CATTGALSYEQYF.